These 3 T cell receptor beta chains originate from one sample sequenced in a study of early T cells in non-severe SARS-CoV-2 infection. MiXCR was run by TCRdb on the 5' RACE reads, yielding one entry per CDR3 protein. Of approximately 27,000 distinct CDR3 sequences listed, approximately 4.2% were seen once; the top ten hold around an eighth. Input material: whole blood. These TCRs come from an adult who was a healthcare worker with PCR-confirmed SARS-CoV-2 infection or an uninfected control (not recorded which).

This clonotype was counted only a few times. The chain carries TRBV9 and TRBJ2-6, with 7 bases identical to TRBD1. The CDR3 loop spans 16 amino acids. V was clipped by 4 bases and J by 2 bases; unmatched bases: 6. CDR1 SGDLS and CDR2 YYNGEE come from the germline V gene. The CDR3 DNA is TGTGCCAGCAGCATGGACAGGTCCGCTGGGGCCAACGTCCTGACTTTC. Encoded protein: CASSMDRSAGANVLTF.

This clonotype has a count of ten or more. The J gene is TRBJ2-1, the V gene TRBV5-1; 9 bases fit TRBD2. There are 16 residues in the CDR3. J was trimmed by 10 bases and V by 4 bases; bases with no gene match: 15. The germline V gene encodes CDR1 SGHRS and CDR2 YFSETQ. The CDR3 loop reads CASSPDDSGSLGEQFF. CDR3 bases: TGCGCCAGCAGCCCGGATGATAGCGGGAGTCTAGGCGAGCAGTTCTTC.

The chain has TRBV27 and TRBJ2-1, with 9 positions matching TRBD2. Germline-derived CDR1 and CDR2 are MNHEY and SMNVEV (reference sequence). The length of the CDR3 is 17 residues. The J segment lost 2 bases and the V segment lost 6 bases, leaving 11 bases of the junction unmatched. The CDR3 reads CASSLRVREGAYNEQFF. The CDR3 DNA sequence: TGTGCCAGCAGCCTACGTGTGCGGGAGGGGGCCTACAATGAGCAGTTCTTC.